This TCR beta chain came from a study of OX40 agonist ivuxolimab in advanced cancers. Study background: In this cohort, patients received ivuxolimab, an agonistic anti-OX40 (CD134) antibody.

No patient had autoimmune disease or received systemic immunosuppression. The study, taken as a whole, reports: There were, on average, more expanded clones in CD8+ T cells than in CD4+. At 0.1 to 3.0 mg/kg, clonal expansion of CD4+ and CD8+ blood T cells had occurred by week 6.

Measured with immunoSEQ multiplex PCR; TCRdb has only the in-frame clones, and not every one. The sample has 55,000 or so clones; around nine tenths are singletons. V was pared by 1 base and J by 6 bases, with 19 bases between. CDR1 and CDR2 from the germline V gene are SGHDN and FVKESK. This CDR3 region has 16 residues. For this clone: The antigen is unknown.

The rearrangement uses TRBV14 and TRBJ2-7; weak D call: TRBD1 (6 bases). This clonotype was obtained from an adult with an advanced solid tumor such as melanoma, head and neck, liver or kidney cancer. The sequencing used CD4+ or CD8+ T cells sorted from blood, collected in a trial of the OX40 agonist ivuxolimab. The CDR3 region is CASSQAGGVVQGEQYF. CDR3 in DNA: TGTGCCAGCAGCCAAGCGGGCGGCGTCGTACAGGGCGAGCAGTACTTC.